A selection of T cell receptor beta chains follows, all from one sample in a study of T-cell memory formation after mild COVID-19. TCRdb re-analysed the 5' RACE reads in MiXCR, keeping a single row per CDR3 protein. The table lists 68,000 or so distinct CDR3 sequences, roughly a sixth of them singletons. Sequences were obtained from PBMCs or a T cell subset sorted from them (not recorded which). The receptors originated from an adult woman who had mild COVID-19 (a few samples of this study predate the infection). Cell type and time point are not known. Both conserved end residues are part of each CDR3. A D gene is named only where the DNA matches it firmly. Some rows have no size entry. The others give once, few or many, or a class for an expanded clone.

TRBD1,TRBJ2-2,TRBV6-5,.,CASSPGQGSGELFF,TGTGCCAGCAGTCCGGGACAGGGTTCAGGGGAGCTGTTTTTT
.,TRBJ2-4,TRBV15,many,CATSRDRGDLQYF,TGTGCCACCAGCAGAGACCGGGGTGACCTTCAGTACTTC
.,TRBJ1-1,TRBV29-1,.,CSVEAQGVNTEAFF,TGCAGCGTTGAAGCGCAGGGTGTGAACACTGAAGCTTTCTTT
TRBD1,TRBJ1-1,TRBV20-1,.,CSARGEAGTGFEAFF,TGCAGTGCTAGAGGGGAAGCCGGGACAGGGTTTGAAGCTTTCTTT
.,TRBJ1-1,TRBV15,few,CATSRREMNTEAFF,TGTGCCACCAGCAGACGAGAAATGAACACTGAAGCTTTCTTT
TRBD2,TRBJ2-7,TRBV7-9,.,CASSRTSGSFYEQYF,TGTGCCAGCAGCCGGACTAGCGGGAGCTTCTACGAGCAGTACTTC
.,TRBJ1-2,TRBV5-1,few,CASSPAPYRPGINYGYTF,TGCGCCAGCAGCCCGGCCCCCTACAGGCCTGGAATCAACTATGGCTACACCTTC
.,TRBJ1-3,TRBV3-1,.,CASSRAGDYSGNTIYF,TGTGCCAGCAGCCGGGCAGGGGACTACTCTGGAAACACCATATATTTT
TRBD2,TRBJ2-7,TRBV5-6,few,CASSVAGAFYEQYF,TGTGCCAGCAGTGTAGCGGGAGCCTTTTACGAGCAGTACTTC
TRBD1,TRBJ2-7,TRBV3-1,few,CASSQEYRGSYEQYF,TGTGCCAGCAGCCAAGAATACAGGGGCTCCTACGAGCAGTACTTC
TRBD2,TRBJ2-1,TRBV6-2/TRBV6-3,few,CASSGSSYNEQFF,TGTGCCAGTAGCGGGAGCTCCTACAATGAGCAGTTCTTC
TRBD1,TRBJ1-2,TRBV12-3/TRBV12-4,once,CASRSTGAIYGYTF,TGTGCCAGCAGGTCGACAGGGGCAATCTATGGCTACACCTTC
.,TRBJ2-3,TRBV7-2,.,CASSSRRGTDTQYF,TGTGCCAGCAGCTCCCGACGGGGCACAGATACGCAGTATTTT
TRBD1,TRBJ1-2,TRBV24-1,few,CATSETDRAGYTF,TGTGCCACCAGTGAGACCGACAGGGCTGGCTACACCTTC
.,TRBJ2-7,TRBV7-7,.,CASSPQESYEQYF,TGTGCTAGCAGCCCGCAGGAGTCCTACGAGCAGTACTTC
.,TRBJ2-1,TRBV4-3,.,CASSQDGGAREQFF,TGCGCCAGCAGCCAAGATGGGGGGGCACGGGAGCAGTTCTTC
TRBD1,TRBJ1-6,TRBV6-5,.,CASSYGTGYNSPLHF,TGTGCCAGCAGTTACGGGACAGGCTATAATTCACCCCTCCACTTT
TRBD1,TRBJ2-2,TRBV12-5,once,CASGLDRGTSGELFF,TGTGCTAGTGGGCTAGACAGGGGAACCTCCGGGGAGCTGTTTTTT
.,TRBJ2-2,TRBV27,few,CASSGMTGELFF,TGTGCCAGCAGTGGGATGACCGGGGAGCTGTTTTTT
TRBD2,TRBJ2-3,TRBV5-1,.,CASSPLGLAGEDTQYF,TGCGCCAGCAGCCCCCTAGGACTAGCGGGGGAGGATACGCAGTATTTT
TRBD1,TRBJ2-4,TRBV7-9,.,CASSLPKTGGENIQYF,TGTGCCAGCAGCTTACCTAAGACAGGGGGCGAAAACATTCAGTACTTC
TRBD2,TRBJ2-7,TRBV6-5,few,CASSYQVSPSGVNYEQYF,TGTGCCAGCAGTTACCAGGTTTCCCCCAGCGGGGTAAACTACGAGCAGTACTTC
.,TRBJ2-7,TRBV29-1,few,CSVPDPIGSYEQYF,TGCAGCGTTCCCGATCCGATAGGGTCCTACGAGCAGTACTTC
.,TRBJ2-7,TRBV7-8,.,CASSGGTAYEQYF,TGTGCCAGCAGCGGGGGGACAGCCTACGAGCAGTACTTC
TRBD2,TRBJ2-1,TRBV5-6,.,CASSFRSLAGETYNEQFF,TGTGCCAGCAGCTTTCGTAGCCTAGCGGGAGAGACCTACAATGAGCAGTTCTTC
.,TRBJ2-1,TRBV6-5,.,CASSSSLGFEQFF,TGTGCCAGCAGTTCCAGCCTGGGGTTTGAGCAGTTCTTC
.,TRBJ2-7,TRBV5-6,many,CASSLYGYEQYF,TGTGCCAGCAGCTTGTACGGATACGAGCAGTACTTC
.,TRBJ2-3,TRBV7-9,few,CASSLVGGPSTDTQYF,TGTGCCAGCAGCTTAGTCGGAGGTCCTAGCACAGATACGCAGTATTTT
.,TRBJ2-1,TRBV29-1,.,CSVEGGGSLHNEQFF,TGCAGCGTTGAGGGGGGCGGGAGTCTACACAATGAGCAGTTCTTC
.,TRBJ2-1,TRBV7-9,.,CASSPRGVDYNEQFF,TGTGCCAGCAGCCCGCGCGGGGTCGACTACAATGAGCAGTTCTTC
TRBD1,TRBJ1-4,TRBV12-3/TRBV12-4,.,CASSPSGVGGEKLFF,TGTGCCAGCAGTCCGTCAGGGGTAGGGGGCGAAAAACTGTTTTTT
TRBD1,TRBJ2-7,TRBV5-1,.,CASSYGQGNPYEQYF,TGCGCCAGCAGCTATGGACAGGGGAATCCCTACGAGCAGTACTTC
TRBD1,TRBJ2-7,TRBV30,.,CAWSFSDRNSYEQYF,TGTGCCTGGAGCTTCTCGGACAGGAACTCCTACGAGCAGTACTTC
.,TRBJ2-1,TRBV6-6,.,CASSYSGSSYNEQFF,TGTGCCAGCAGTTATTCGGGGAGCTCCTACAATGAGCAGTTCTTC
.,TRBJ2-6,TRBV25-1,once,CASSEPTDSGANVLTF,TGTGCCAGCAGTGAACCTACAGACTCTGGGGCCAACGTCCTGACTTTC
.,TRBJ2-7,TRBV20-1,many,CSARVGLNSYEQYF,TGCAGTGCTAGAGTGGGGCTGAACTCCTACGAGCAGTACTTC
TRBD2,TRBJ2-3,TRBV7-6,.,CASSLEASAGGGTDTQYF,TGTGCCAGCAGCTTAGAGGCTAGCGCGGGGGGGGGCACAGATACGCAGTATTTT
.,TRBJ2-3,TRBV6-2/TRBV6-3,.,CASSYQGRLFSTDTQYF,TGTGCCAGCAGTTACCAGGGCCGCCTATTTAGCACAGATACGCAGTATTTT
TRBD2,TRBJ2-5,TRBV7-2,.,CASSRPGLAAYQETQYF,TGTGCCAGCAGCCGCCCTGGGCTAGCGGCGTACCAAGAGACCCAGTACTTC